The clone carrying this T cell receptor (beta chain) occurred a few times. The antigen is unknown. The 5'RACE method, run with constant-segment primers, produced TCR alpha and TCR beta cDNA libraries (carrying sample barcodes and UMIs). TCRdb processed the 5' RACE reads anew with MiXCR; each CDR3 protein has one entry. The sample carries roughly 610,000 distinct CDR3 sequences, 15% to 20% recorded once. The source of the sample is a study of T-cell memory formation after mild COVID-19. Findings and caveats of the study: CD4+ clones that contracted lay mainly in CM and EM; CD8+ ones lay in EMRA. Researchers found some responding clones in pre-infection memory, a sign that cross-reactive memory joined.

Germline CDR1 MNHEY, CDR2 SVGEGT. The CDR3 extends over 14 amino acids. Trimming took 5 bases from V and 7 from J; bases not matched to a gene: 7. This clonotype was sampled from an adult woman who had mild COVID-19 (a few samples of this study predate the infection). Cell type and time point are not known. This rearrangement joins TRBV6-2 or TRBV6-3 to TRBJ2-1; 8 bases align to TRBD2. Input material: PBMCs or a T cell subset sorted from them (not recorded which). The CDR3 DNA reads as TGTGCCAGCAGTCCACTACTAGCGGAGAATGAGCAGTTCTTC. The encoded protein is CASSPLLAENEQFF.